The 10 T cell receptor beta chains presented below share a single source sample, sequenced in a study of tumor and adjacent non-tumor tissue in lung cancer. The template was RNA from unsorted bulk tissue. The library came from three nested PCR rounds adapted from ARM-PCR protocols. A single record per CDR3 protein comes from TCRdb applying MiXCR to the multiplex PCR reads. The top ten clones hold roughly 20% of a sample with 120,000 to 150,000 distinct CDR3 sequences, 60% to 70% of them seen once. Sequencing was carried out using lung tumor tissue. These receptors originate from a man in his sixties with small cell lung cancer.

With respect to this clonotype: The conserved phenylalanine or tryptophan is not found at the CDR3 terminus, so this likely reflects a read error. The chain uses TRBV5-1 and TRBJ2-5; the D gene is possibly TRBD2 (6 bases). Trimming removed 6 bases from V and 2 bases from J, with 11 bases in between. The CDR3 contains 13 residues. CDR1 is SGHRS and CDR2 is YFSETQ in the germline V gene. DNA for the CDR3: TGCGCCAGCAACCCCGGGAGTCAAGAGACCCAGTACTCC. Translating gives CASNPGSQETQYS.

About this clonotype: Mismatch with germline at one junction end may stem from a read error. The rearrangement uses TRBV20-1 and TRBJ1-6, with 7 bases fitting TRBD1. Germline V gene data show CDR1 as DFQATT and CDR2 as SNEGSKA (reference sequence). This CDR3 region has 13 residues. CDR3 bases: TGCAGTGCTAGCCTCGACAGGGTGTCACCCCTCCATTTT. It specifies CSASLDRVSPLHF.

The chain employs TRBV29-1 and TRBJ1-3; maybe TRBD1 (5 bases). Germline-derived CDR1 and CDR2 are SQVTM and ANQGSEA. Between the trimmed V and J ends, which lost 7 bases and 13 bases, there was a span of 23 bases. This CDR3 is 13 amino acids long. CDR3 protein: CSAGTYSGNAIYF. The CDR3, as DNA: TGCAGCGCCGGGACTTACTCTGGAAACGCTATATATTTT.

CDR3 DNA sequence: TGTGCCAGCAGCTGGTTGATGACAGAAGGATCCTACGAGCAGTACGTC. It yields the protein CASSWLMTEGSYEQYV. The chain has TRBV5-5 and TRBJ2-7; D might be TRBD1 (5 bases). V lost 3 bases and J lost 1, with 17 bases in between. Germline V CDR1 and CDR2: SGHKS, YYEKEE (reference sequence). CDR3 length: 16 residues.

The chain combines TRBV20-1 with TRBJ2-2, with D possibly matching TRBD2 (5 bases). V lost 5 bases, J lost 5 bases, and 12 bases lay in between. From germline, CDR1 is DFQATT and CDR2 SNEGSKA (reference sequence). This CDR3 spans 13 amino acids. CDR3 DNA sequence: TGCAGTGCTTCTCGGAGGCATACCGGGGAGCTGTTTTTT. Protein sequence: CSASRRHTGELFF.

The J gene is TRBJ2-7, the V gene TRBV29-1, with D possibly TRBD2 on 6 matching bases. Germline CDR1 SQVTM, CDR2 ANQGSEA. Trimming cost V 7 bases and J 2 bases, with 18 bases left between them. The CDR3 runs 14 residues. CDR3 sequence (DNA): TGCAGCGGGACGGACGGGGAGGCCCCCTACGAGCAGTACTTC. Translation: CSGTDGEAPYEQYF.

With regard to this clonotype: At one end, the junction sequence differs from germline, possibly due to a read error. J is TRBJ1-2 and V is TRBV11-2; D gene uncertain. The CDR3 totals 13 residues. Germline V gene data show CDR1 as SGHAT and CDR2 as FQNNGV. CDR3 sequence (DNA): TGTGCCAGGAGCCCCGGGTTCTTCTATGGGTACACCTTC. Translation gives CARSPGFFYGYTF.

This clonotype was detected only once. This chain uses TRBV11-2 with TRBJ2-3; D unclear. The CDR3 has 13 amino acids. The germline V gene has CDR1 SGHAT and CDR2 FQNNGV. Between the trimmed V and J ends, which lost 7 bases and 9 bases, there was a span of 17 bases. CDR3: CASIPLLFQTQYF. The CDR3 DNA is TGTGCCAGCATCCCCCTCCTCTTTCAAACGCAGTATTTT.

In this sample, this clonotype turned up a few times. This chain uses TRBV5-1 with TRBJ2-7, with D possibly matching TRBD2 (6 bases). Germline lookup yields CDR1 SGHRS and CDR2 YFSETQ. This CDR3 spans 14 amino acids. Trimming took 4 bases from V and 2 from J, leaving 13 bases between them. CDR3 amino acids: CASSPMGLTYEQYF. The CDR3 DNA is TGCGCCAGCAGCCCCATGGGACTTACCTACGAGCAGTACTTC. Full variable domain (remainder filled in from reference TRBV5-1 and TRBJ2-7): KAGVTQTPRYLIKTRGQQVTLSCSPISGHRSVSWYQQTPGQGLQFLFEYFSETQRNKGNFPGRFSGRQFSNSRSEMNVSTLELGDSALYLCASSPMGLTYEQYFGPGTRLTVT.

A note on this clonotype: One end of the junction is discordant with germline, which a read error may explain. This chain links TRBV30 with TRBJ2-5; 10 nucleotides match TRBD2. Germline CDR1 reads GTSNPN; CDR2 reads SVGIG (reference sequence). The CDR3 spans 13 residues. The CDR3 protein is CDWSGLAEETQYF. The CDR3 coding sequence is TGTGACTGGAGCGGACTAGCGGAAGAGACCCAGTACTTC.